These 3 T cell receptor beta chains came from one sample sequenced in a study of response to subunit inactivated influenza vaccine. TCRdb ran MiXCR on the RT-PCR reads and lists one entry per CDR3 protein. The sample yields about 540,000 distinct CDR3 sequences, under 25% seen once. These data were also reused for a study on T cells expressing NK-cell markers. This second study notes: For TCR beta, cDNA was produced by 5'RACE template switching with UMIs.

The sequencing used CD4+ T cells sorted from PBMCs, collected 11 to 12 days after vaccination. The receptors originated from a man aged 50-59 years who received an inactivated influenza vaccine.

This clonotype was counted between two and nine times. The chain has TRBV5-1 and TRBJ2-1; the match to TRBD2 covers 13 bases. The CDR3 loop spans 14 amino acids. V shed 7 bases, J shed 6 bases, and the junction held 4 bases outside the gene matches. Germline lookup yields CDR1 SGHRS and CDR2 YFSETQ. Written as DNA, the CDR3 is TGCGCCAGCTACAGACTAGCGGGAGGCAATGAGCAGTTCTTC. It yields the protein CASYRLAGGNEQFF.

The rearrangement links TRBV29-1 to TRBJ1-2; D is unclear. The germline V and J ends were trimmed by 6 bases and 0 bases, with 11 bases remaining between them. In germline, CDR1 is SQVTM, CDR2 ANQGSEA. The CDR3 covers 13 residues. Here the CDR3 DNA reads TGCAGCGTGCGAGGAGGTTCTAACTATGGCTACACCTTC. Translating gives CSVRGGSNYGYTF.

The DNA of the CDR3 is TGTGCCAGCAGTCCCAAGACCCTCCAGGGGACCCGCACAGATACGCAGTATTTT. Protein sequence: CASSPKTLQGTRTDTQYF. This chain uses TRBV12-3 or TRBV12-4 with TRBJ2-3, with D maybe TRBD1 (6 bases). This CDR3 is built from 18 residues. V was clipped by 5 bases and J by 1 base, with 22 bases between them.